The 21 T cell receptor delta chains in this list originate from one sample, sequenced in a study of γδ T cells in repeated Plasmodium falciparum infection. Flow sorting of PBMC yielded separate Vgamma9/Vdelta2+ and Vdelta2-negative gammadelta T cell populations for bulk repertoire analysis. TCRdb redid clone calling on the multiplex PCR reads using CATT. This sample carries around 89,000 delta-chain clones, more than 1.4% of them seen once, and the ten largest clones take around 8.1%. The source material was gamma-delta T cells from blood. Receptors were obtained from a pool of human donors (malaria-infected and uninfected, not separated).

This clone was counted at least ten times. A read error likely explains why the TCRdb protein, taken from a much larger clone, differs from this DNA's translation at residue 9; the protein shown is translated from the DNA. The gene calls are TRDV2 and TRDJ3; TRDD3 matches at 8 bases. Here the J gene came from matching the DNA to germline, since TCRdb omits it. Germline loops: CDR1 GEAIGNYY, CDR2 EKD. The CDR3 is 17 residues long. V dropped 1 base and J dropped 5; count of bases not matched to a gene: 6. CDR3 sequence reads: CACDTVGDGRDTRQMFF. In DNA, the CDR3 is TGTGCCTGTGACACGGTGGGGGATGGCCGGGACACCCGACAGATGTTTTTC.

Concerning this clone itself: Since a far larger clone is one base different, this is likely a read error. This sample includes further DNA sequences coding for the same CDR3. This chain connects TRDV1 to TRDJ2, with 11 bases that match TRDD3. Here the J gene came from matching the DNA to germline, since TCRdb omits it. The V gene's germline CDR1 is TSWWSYY and CDR2 QGS. V lost 3 bases to trimming and J lost 1 base; unmatched junction nucleotides: 10. This CDR3 has 19 amino acids. The CDR3: CALGEVSYWGIGLTAQLFF. CDR3 DNA sequence: TGTGCTCTTGGGGAGGTCTCTTACTGGGGGATAGGTTTGACAGCACAACTCTTCTTT.

Only a few counts were recorded for this clone. A far more abundant clone sits one base away, making this likely a read error. The same CDR3 also results from other DNA sequences found in this sample. The genes are TRDV2 and TRDJ1; D is unclear. TCRdb leaves out the J gene; it was filled in here by matching the DNA to germline. The germline CDR1 and CDR2 sequences are GEAIGNYY and EKD. This CDR3 comprises 14 residues. CDR3 sequence reads: CACDTKSGSDKLIF. The DNA of the CDR3 is TGTGCCTGCGACACGAAGTCCGGGAGCGATAAACTCATCTTT.

This clone came up a few times. TCRdb assigns this DNA the protein of a much larger clone, which departs from its translation at residue 5; this likely reflects a read error, and the protein shown comes from translating the DNA. This chain links TRDV2 with TRDJ1; 12 nucleotides line up with TRDD3. V lost 3 bases and J lost 0; bases outside the gene matches: 19. Germline V lookup: CDR1 GEAIGNYY, CDR2 EKD. The length of the CDR3 is 21 residues. In nucleotides, the CDR3 is TGTGCCTGTGACGCCGAATGCACTGGGGGATACAACGGAGGGTACACCGATAAACTCATCTTT. Amino acid sequence: CACDAECTGGYNGGYTDKLIF.

This clone was seen a few times. The protein TCRdb lists belongs to a much larger clone and differs from this DNA's translation at residue 14, which points to a read error; the protein shown is made from the DNA. The V and J genes are TRDV2 and TRDJ1, with 11 bases fitting TRDD3. Unmatched junction bases numbered 15, after V lost 0 bases and J lost 1 base. The CDR3 is 20 residues long. CDR1 is GEAIGNYY, CDR2 EKD, per germline. CDR3 sequence: CACDTGLRGLGDTGTDKLIF. CDR3 nucleotides: TGTGCCTGTGACACCGGCCTTCGGGGATTGGGGGATACGGGCACCGATAAACTCATCTTT.

This clone was detected only a few times. The TCRdb protein comes from a much larger clone and disagrees with this DNA's translation at residue 5, likely due to a read error; the protein given here is derived from the DNA. The chain has TRDV1 and TRDJ1; either TRDD2 or TRDD3 may supply D (5 bases each). Since TCRdb gives no J gene, matching the DNA to germline was used here to assign it. The CDR3 is 21 residues long. Germline V gene lookup returns CDR1 TSWWSYY and CDR2 QGS. V was trimmed by 4 bases and J by 0 bases, leaving 30 bases between them. In DNA form, the CDR3 reads TGTGCTCTTGGGGGACTAGAGGAAGTGCCCATGCCCTACTGGTACACCGATAAACTCATCTTT. Translating gives CALGGLEEVPMPYWYTDKLIF.

On this clone: The protein held in TCRdb is that of a much larger clone and does not match this DNA's translation at residue 7, likely because of a read error; the protein shown is translated from the DNA. The rearrangement uses TRDV2 and TRDJ1, with D unclear. The J gene, not given by TCRdb, was assigned here from a germline match of the nucleotide sequence. The CDR3 extends over 15 amino acids. Germline V CDR1 and CDR2: GEAIGNYY, EKD. V was shortened by 3 bases and J by 7 bases, with 20 bases between the two germline ends. CDR3 protein: CACDPLHRPHGKLIF. For the CDR3, the DNA is TGTGCCTGTGACCCCTTACACCGTCCGCACGGTAAACTCATCTTT.

Of note for this clone: This sequence is one base from a far larger clone and is likely a read error. This sample includes further DNA sequences coding for the same CDR3. The CDR3 bases are TGTGCTCTTGGGGAACGATACTGGGGACTGGGGGCCTACAAGGCCTACAAGGGCCCAAGGGCATACACCGATAAACTCATCTTT. Translating it yields CALGERYWGLGAYKAYKGPRAYTDKLIF. The chain links TRDV1 to TRDJ1; TRDD3 agrees at 8 bases. The J gene comes from matching the DNA to germline here; TCRdb lacks it. CDR1 TSWWSYY and CDR2 QGS come from the germline V gene. V was clipped by 1 base and J by 0 bases; unmatched bases: 40. CDR3 length: 28 amino acids.

Comments on this clone: The TCRdb protein comes from a much larger clone and disagrees with this DNA's translation at residue 10, likely due to a read error; the protein given here is derived from the DNA. This chain links TRDV3 with TRDJ2; D unclear. TCRdb does not report a J gene; here it was assigned by matching the DNA to germline references. Germline CDR1 is TVYSNPD and CDR2 is GDNSRS (reference sequence). The CDR3 is made up of 15 amino acids. V lost 1 base to trimming and J lost 6 bases, with 18 bases between them. In nucleotides, the CDR3 is TGTGCCTTTACATTTCCCACCTCGTTGCCAGCACAACTCTTCTTT. Its protein product is CAFTFPTSLPAQLFF.

The chain combines TRDV1 with TRDJ1; the D gene is possibly TRDD2 (6 bases). No J segment appears in TCRdb, so it was assigned here by matching the sequence to germline. V shed 4 bases and J shed 0 bases, with 27 bases lying between them. Germline CDR1 and CDR2: TSWWSYY and QGS. The CDR3 is 20 residues long. The CDR3 reads CALGAFPRWDPRGYTDKLIF. CDR3 sequence (DNA): TGTGCTCTTGGGGCATTTCCTAGGTGGGACCCGCGGGGGTACACCGATAAACTCATCTTT.

This clone was seen at least ten times. CDR3 amino acids: CACDTVLGVSSWDTRQMFF. CDR3 sequence (DNA): TGTGCCTGTGACACCGTACTGGGGGTAAGCTCCTGGGACACCCGACAGATGTTTTTC. The chain carries TRDV2 and TRDJ3; 8 bases are a match to TRDD3. Trimming cost V 0 bases and J 0 bases; bases outside gene matches: 6. The CDR3 totals 19 residues. The V gene's germline CDR1 is GEAIGNYY and CDR2 EKD.

In its sample, this clone was seen many times. Other DNA sequences in this specimen translate into the identical CDR3. This chain's CDR3 is CARTSPSLPYLLYWGINKLIF. CDR3 DNA sequence: TGTGCCCGAACCTCGCCAAGCCTTCCTTATCTACTGTACTGGGGGATCAATAAACTCATCTTT. The J gene is TRDJ1, the V gene TRDV3; 10 bases align to TRDD3. V was clipped by 5 bases and J by 6 bases; unmatched bases: 33. CDR1 and CDR2 (germline): TVYSNPD, GDNSRS (reference sequence). There are 21 residues in the CDR3.

This clone was detected a few times. This likely came from a read error, as a far larger clone is one base away. Other DNA sequences in the sample encode the same CDR3. No call exists for the J gene, whereas the V gene is TRDV2; TRDD3 is the table's D call, not checked against the DNA. This CDR3 contains 19 residues. The V gene's germline CDR1 is GEAIGNYY and CDR2 EKD. The CDR3 nucleotides are TGTGCCTGTGATCCCCTTACTGGGGGATACTCAGAGTACACCGATAAGCTCATCTTT. It is translated as CACDPLTGGYSEYTDKLIF.

This clone was detected only a few times. TCRdb has a much larger clone's protein, which differs at residue 11 from the translation of this DNA, likely because of a read error; what is shown is the protein translated from the DNA. DNA for the CDR3: TGTGCTCTTGGGGAGAGGCACCCCGTCTCTTGCACCGATAAACTCATCTTT. The encoded protein is CALGERHPVSCTDKLIF. The rearrangement joins TRDV1 to TRDJ1; D is unclear. Per germline, CDR1 TSWWSYY and CDR2 QGS. This CDR3 is built from 17 residues. V lost 3 bases to trimming and J lost 1 base, with 18 bases between them.

This clone has ten or more counts. The TCRdb record carries a much larger clone's protein, which differs from this DNA's translation at residue 7; a read error is the likely cause, and the protein listed here is the DNA translation. The chain carries TRAV38-2/DV8 and TRDJ1; 12 positions agree with TRDD3. TCRdb leaves out the J gene; it was filled in here by matching the DNA to germline. CDR1 is TSESDYY and CDR2 is QEAYKQQN in the germline V gene. V was clipped by 5 bases and J by 5 bases; unmatched bases: 19. This CDR3 has 19 residues. The CDR3 reads CAYSGVSYWGIHARDKLIF. In DNA form, the CDR3 reads TGTGCTTATAGCGGGGTCAGCTACTGGGGGATACACGCAAGGGATAAACTCATCTTT.

This clone came up a few times. TCRdb records a much larger clone's protein for this DNA, with a difference at residue 16 that likely arises from a read error; the protein given is the translation of the DNA. The gene calls are TRAV38-2/DV8 and TRDJ1, with TRDD3 matching 10 bases. TCRdb offers no J gene call, so here the DNA was matched to germline to obtain one. CDR1 is TSESDYY, CDR2 QEAYKQQN, per germline. The CDR3 sequence is 21 residues long. V trimming: 0 bases; J trimming: 4 bases; junction bases outside the gene matches: 21. The CDR3 DNA sequence: TGTGCTTATAGGAGCGGCCAGATCCTACCGTACCTAACTGGGGGATGCGATAAACTCATCTTT. It yields the protein CAYRSGQILPYLTGGCDKLIF.

This clone has a handful of counts. A far larger clone is a single base away, which makes a read error likely. This specimen includes other DNA sequences encoding the same CDR3. The V gene is listed as TRDV1; no J gene was called; the tabulated D call, TRDD3, remains unverified against the DNA. Germline V CDR1 and CDR2: TSWWSYY, QGS. The length of the CDR3 is 21 residues. The DNA for the CDR3 is TGTGCTCTTGGGGAACCCACCCCCCCTTTGTACTGGGGCATGTACACCGATAAGCTCATCTTT. Translated, it gives CALGEPTPPLYWGMYTDKLIF.

To note about this clone: TCRdb's listed protein matches a much larger clone and diverges from this DNA's translation at residue 10, likely through a read error; the protein shown comes from the DNA. The V call is TRDV1, the J call TRDJ1, with D perhaps TRDD3 (6 bases). TCRdb is silent on the J gene; assignment here came from matching the DNA to germline. Per germline, CDR1 TSWWSYY and CDR2 QGS. The CDR3 has 24 residues. V shed 4 bases and J shed 3 bases, with 42 bases lying between them. The CDR3 protein is CALGGRAQGHNLVLGLPFADKLIF. The CDR3 coding sequence is TGTGCTCTTGGGGGCCGAGCCCAGGGCCACAACCTCGTACTGGGTCTCCCCTTCGCCGATAAACTCATCTTT.

This clone came up a few times. This likely reflects a read error, since a far larger clone is one base away. Other DNA sequences from this sample encode an identical CDR3 as well. The chain couples TRDV1 to TRDJ1, with a possible D match to TRDD3 (5 bases). The J gene was not available in TCRdb and was assigned here by matching the DNA to germline segments. The ends were cut back, 0 bases at V and 1 base at J, with 27 bases in the middle. In germline, CDR1 is TSWWSYY, CDR2 QGS. The length of the CDR3 is 21 residues. DNA for the CDR3: TGTGCTCTTGGGGAACTCAAGCGGACGGGCCACCATCAATGGGGCACCGATAAACTCATCTTT. Translation gives CALGELKRTGHHQWGTDKLIF.

This clone was recorded a few times. A read error is the likely source, as a far larger clone sits one nucleotide away. Other DNA sequences in this specimen translate into the identical CDR3. The V call is TRDV1, the J call TRDJ1, with 10 nucleotides matching TRDD3. The J gene is absent in TCRdb and was assigned here via DNA matching to germline. Per germline, CDR1 TSWWSYY and CDR2 QGS. The CDR3 covers 16 residues. The CDR3 DNA follows: TGCGCTCTTGGGATCCGAACTGGGGGATTATCCGCCAAACTCATCTTT. The encoded protein is CALGIRTGGLSAKLIF.

This clone turned up a few times. The chain carries TRDV1 and TRDJ1; TRDD3 matches 9 bases. Since TCRdb gives no J gene, matching the DNA to germline was used here to assign it. V gave up 0 bases and J gave up 2 bases; unmatched junction bases: 7. From germline, CDR1 is TSWWSYY and CDR2 QGS. The CDR3 is made up of 17 amino acids. Written as DNA, the CDR3 is TGTGCTCTTGGGGAACTTCTACTGGGGGAATCTACCGATAAACTCATCTTT. Translated, it gives CALGELLLGESTDKLIF.